This entry features one T cell receptor beta chain sequence. The entry originates in a study of cytomegalovirus exposure and HLA in healthy donors. Trimming left V 4 bases short and J 4 bases short, with 21 bases between. Germline values: CDR1 ENHRY, CDR2 SYGVKD. The CDR3 runs 17 residues. The PCR used 60 Vbeta and 13 Jbeta primers. Assay used: immunoSEQ multiplex PCR; TCRdb lists only in-frame clones, some missing. The table includes more than 95,000 clones, around 81% detected once. V is TRBV10-3 and J is TRBJ2-3, with D possibly being TRBD1 (5 bases). Specimen: PBMCs. This clonotype was obtained from a woman in her 30s in good health and CMV-seronegative. CDR3 nucleotides: TGTGCCATCAGTGCCTCGACAGACCACAAAGGGTCAGATACGCAGTATTTT. This translates into CAISASTDHKGSDTQYF.